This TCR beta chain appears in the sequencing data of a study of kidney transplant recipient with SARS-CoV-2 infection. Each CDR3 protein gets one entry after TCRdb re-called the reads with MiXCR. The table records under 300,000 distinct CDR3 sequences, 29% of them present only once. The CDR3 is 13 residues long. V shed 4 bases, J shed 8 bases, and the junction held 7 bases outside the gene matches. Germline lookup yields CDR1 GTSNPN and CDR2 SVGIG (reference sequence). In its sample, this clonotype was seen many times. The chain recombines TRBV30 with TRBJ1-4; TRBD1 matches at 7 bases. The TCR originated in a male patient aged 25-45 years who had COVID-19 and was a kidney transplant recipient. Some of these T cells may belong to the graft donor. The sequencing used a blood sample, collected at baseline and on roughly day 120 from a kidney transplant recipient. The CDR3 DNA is TGTGCCTGGAACCGACAGGGAGGGGAAAAACTGTTTTTT. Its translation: CAWNRQGGEKLFF.